Listed here are 26 T cell receptor beta chains from one sample, sequenced in a study of regulatory T cells in long-lasting Graves disease. Investigators prepared the TCR beta libraries by applying iRepertoire HTBI primers and Arm-PCR of CDR3 regions. MiXCR was run by TCRdb on the multiplex PCR reads, yielding one entry per CDR3 protein. The table shows 370,000 or so distinct CDR3 sequences, with around 16% occurring only once. Regarding time point: newly diagnosed GD, antithyroid drugs for less than 3 months. There was RNA extracted from PBMCs, and the TCR library was made from it. The same sample was also studied in work on T cells in Graves' hyperthyroidism and ophthalmopathy.

This sample comprised peripheral blood mononuclear cells (PBMCs), obtained at new diagnosis, from a patient treated with antithyroid drugs. The receptors were gathered from a woman aged 18-35 years with Graves disease.

Regarding this clonotype: This clone may be a read error of a much larger clone one base away. V gene TRBV11-1 combines with J gene TRBJ1-5; D gene uncertain. Germline V gene data show CDR1 as SGHAT and CDR2 as FQDESV (reference sequence). The CDR3 loop spans 10 amino acids. The CDR3 spells CATSNRPQHF. The DNA for the CDR3 is TGTGCCACAAGCAATCGGCCCCAGCATTTT.

The chain has TRBV29-1 and TRBJ2-3; 8 bases match TRBD1. CDR3 size: 14 residues. Germline values: CDR1 SQVTM, CDR2 ANQGSEA. V lost 5 bases to trimming and J lost 2 bases; unmatched junction nucleotides: 6. For the CDR3, the DNA is TGCAGCGTTACCGGGACAGGTTCCACAGATACGCAGTATTTT. The encoded protein is CSVTGTGSTDTQYF.

V and J are TRBV28 and TRBJ1-4; D is possibly TRBD1 (6 bases). The germline gives CDR1 MDHEN, CDR2 SYDVKM. The ends were cut back, 6 bases at V and 8 bases at J, with 16 bases in the middle. The CDR3 is 14 amino acids. CDR3: CASSSGGAGEKLFF. CDR3 DNA sequence: TGTGCCAGCAGCTCGGGGGGGGCCGGGGAAAAACTGTTTTTT.

This clonotype has a handful of counts. This chain links TRBV6-4 with TRBJ1-4; D ambiguous. CDR1 MRHNA and CDR2 SNTAGT come from the germline V gene. Trimming pared 8 bases from V and 5 bases from J, leaving 24 bases between. The CDR3 extends over 17 amino acids. The CDR3, as DNA: TGTGCCAGCCCTCTGGAACCGGAAAGTCGGCGGAATGAAAAACTGTTTTTT. It yields the protein CASPLEPESRRNEKLFF.

This clonotype was detected ten times or more. This rearrangement joins TRBV30 to TRBJ2-3; 9 nucleotides agree with TRBD2. Trimming cost V 0 bases and J 2 bases; bases outside gene matches: 6. The germline gives CDR1 GTSNPN, CDR2 SVGIG (reference sequence). This CDR3 has 16 residues. The chain's CDR3 is CAWSVVSGGYTDTQYF. The CDR3 DNA is TGTGCCTGGAGTGTGGTTAGCGGGGGTTACACAGATACGCAGTATTTT.

The chain combines TRBV19 with TRBJ1-2, with TRBD1 matching over 8 bases. V lost 6 bases and J lost 4; bases outside the gene matches: 4. The CDR3 has 13 amino acids. The germline CDR1 and CDR2 sequences are LNHDA and SQIVND (reference sequence). The CDR3 DNA reads as TGTGCCAGTAGACGGACAGGGACCTATGGCTACACCTTC. Amino acid sequence: CASRRTGTYGYTF.

The CDR3 region is CAWSVGTEYEQYF. CDR3 bases: TGTGCCTGGAGTGTAGGGACGGAGTACGAGCAGTACTTC. The chain joins TRBV30 to TRBJ2-7; the D call may be TRBD1 or TRBD2 (5 bases each). CDR1 and CDR2 (germline): GTSNPN, SVGIG (reference sequence). CDR3 size: 13 residues. V gave up 0 bases and J gave up 4 bases, with 10 bases separating them.

This chain links TRBV7-3 with TRBJ2-7; 10 bases are shared with TRBD1. Trimming took 4 bases from V and 3 from J; bases not matched to a gene: 0. The CDR3 runs 13 residues. Germline V gene data show CDR1 as SGHTA and CDR2 as FQGTGA. CDR3 nucleotides: TGTGCCAGCAGCTGGACAGGGGGCTACGAGCAGTACTTC. Translation gives CASSWTGGYEQYF. The variable domain in full, completed from reference TRBV7-3 and TRBJ2-7, reads GAGVSQTPSNKVTEKGKYVELRCDPISGHTALYWYRQSLGQGPEFLIYFQGTGAADDSGLPNDRFFAVRPEGSVSTLKIQRTERGDSAVYLCASSWTGGYEQYFGPGTRLTVT.

This clonotype was observed many times. Here the CDR3 reads CASSEVPGGGTDTQYF. The CDR3 bases are TGTGCCAGCAGTGAAGTTCCGGGGGGGGGCACAGATACGCAGTATTTT. V usage is TRBV6-1 and J usage is TRBJ2-3, with 8 bases lining up with TRBD2. V lost 1 base and J lost 1; bases outside the gene matches: 4. The germline V gene encodes CDR1 MNHNS and CDR2 SASEGT. The CDR3 contains 16 residues.

This clonotype was detected many times. This chain uses TRBV12-3 or TRBV12-4 with TRBJ1-5; TRBD1 agrees at 10 bases. The CDR3 length is 15 residues. Unmatched junction bases numbered 3, after V lost 2 bases and J lost 5 bases. CDR3 sequence (DNA): TGTGCCAGCAGTTTAAGGGACAGGGGTGATCAGCCCCAGCATTTT. This gives the protein CASSLRDRGDQPQHF.

This clonotype was recorded at least ten times. The rearrangement links TRBV2 to TRBJ2-2; D possibly uses TRBD1 or TRBD2 (5 bases each). Trimming shortened V by 8 bases and J by 1 base, and 14 bases separated the two germline ends. This CDR3 has 15 amino acids. Germline V gene data show CDR1 as SNHLY and CDR2 as FYNNEI. CDR3: CASYRGVVNTGELFF. The CDR3 coding sequence is TGTGCCAGCTATCGAGGGGTAGTGAACACCGGGGAGCTGTTTTTT.

This clonotype was counted ten times or more. CDR3 in DNA: TGCGCCAGCAGCTGGGAGACAGGGTATTATTTGAATGAGCAGTTCTTC. Its translation: CASSWETGYYLNEQFF. The chain combines TRBV5-1 with TRBJ2-1; 7 bases match TRBD1. The CDR3 is 16 residues long. CDR1 SGHRS and CDR2 YFSETQ come from the germline V gene. V lost 3 bases, J lost 7 bases, and 13 bases stayed unmatched.

The chain uses TRBV6-1 and TRBJ1-1, with 8 bases lining up with TRBD1. CDR1 is MNHNS and CDR2 is SASEGT in the germline V gene. Trimming at V came to 5 bases and at J to 7 bases, leaving 9 bases not matched to a gene. The length of the CDR3 is 14 residues. The CDR3 DNA reads as TGTGCCAGCAGTCGTGGGACAGGTCGATATGAAGCTTTCTTT. It yields the protein CASSRGTGRYEAFF.

The chain is built from TRBV30 and TRBJ2-1; D perhaps matches TRBD2 (6 bases). Looked up from germline, CDR1 is GTSNPN and CDR2 is SVGIG (reference sequence). This CDR3 has 13 amino acids. Deletions cut 3 bases from V and 5 bases from J, with 11 bases between. The CDR3 sequence: CAWRPGEDNEQFF. CDR3 DNA: TGTGCCTGGAGGCCGGGGGAAGACAATGAGCAGTTCTTC.

This clonotype was detected only a few times. This chain connects TRBV6-1 to TRBJ2-6; D ambiguous. V lost 5 bases and J lost 0, with 11 bases in between. Germline CDR1 MNHNS, CDR2 SASEGT. CDR3 length: 16 residues. CDR3 in amino acids: CASSLSPDSGANVLTF. CDR3 coding DNA: TGTGCCAGCAGTCTTTCGCCCGACTCTGGGGCCAACGTCCTGACTTTC.

A single count supports this clonotype. This chain connects TRBV19 to TRBJ2-1; weak D call: TRBD2 (5 bases). CDR1 is LNHDA and CDR2 is SQIVND in the germline V gene (reference sequence). Trimming removed 0 bases at V and 9 bases at J, with 12 bases between. The CDR3 contains 14 residues. The CDR3 is CASSIEDFSGEQFF. CDR3 sequence (DNA): TGTGCCAGTAGTATAGAGGACTTTTCCGGTGAGCAGTTCTTC.

This clonotype was seen more than once but under ten times. J is TRBJ1-4 and V is TRBV6-1; D ambiguous. This CDR3 is 15 amino acids long. The germline CDR1 and CDR2 sequences are MNHNS and SASEGT. With 6 bases removed from V and 1 base from J, the gap between germline ends came to 12 bases. CDR3 DNA: TGTGCCAGCAGCGCCGCGGTGGGAACTAATGAAAAACTGTTTTTT. Translation gives CASSAAVGTNEKLFF.

Many counts were recorded for this clonotype. This chain uses TRBV19 with TRBJ1-1, with D possibly TRBD1 on 6 matching bases. V was cut by 6 bases and J by 3 bases, with 17 bases left in between. This CDR3 is built from 15 residues. From germline, CDR1 is LNHDA and CDR2 SQIVND (reference sequence). The CDR3 DNA is TGTGCCAGTAGCCCAAACAGGGTTTGGTACACTGAAGCTTTCTTT. Translation gives CASSPNRVWYTEAFF.

This clonotype has ten or more counts. The rearrangement joins TRBV28 to TRBJ2-5; D possibly corresponds to TRBD2 (7 bases). CDR1 and CDR2 (germline): MDHEN, SYDVKM. V lost 3 bases and J 1 base, leaving 12 bases between the germline ends. The CDR3 is 15 amino acids. This CDR3 reads CASSFRGAVQETQYF. The CDR3 coding sequence is TGTGCCAGCAGTTTTCGGGGGGCGGTCCAAGAGACCCAGTACTTC. The full variable domain, completed using reference TRBV28 and TRBJ2-5, is DVKVTQSSRYLVKRTGEKVFLECVQDMDHENMFWYRQDPGLGLRLIYFSYDVKMKEKGDIPEGYSVSREKKERFSLILESASTNQTSMYLCASSFRGAVQETQYFGPGTRLLVL.

The chain couples TRBV2 to TRBJ2-3, with 9 bases fitting TRBD2. The CDR3 has 15 residues. Germline V gene data show CDR1 as SNHLY and CDR2 as FYNNEI. With V trimmed by 7 bases and J by 1 base, 6 bases remained unmatched. Here the CDR3 reads CASTHRTSGTDTQYF. The CDR3 DNA sequence: TGTGCCAGCACCCACCGGACTAGCGGCACAGATACGCAGTATTTT. Variable domain in full (rest from reference TRBV2 and TRBJ2-3): EPEVTQTPSHQVTQMGQEVILRCVPISNHLYFYWYRQILGQKVEFLVSFYNNEISEKSEIFDDQFSVERPDGSNFTLKIRSTKLEDSAMYFCASTHRTSGTDTQYFGPGTRLTVL.

On this clonotype itself: Since a much larger clone is just one base distant, this may be a read error. This chain joins TRBV13 and TRBJ1-6; TRBD1 is a possible D gene (5 bases). The CDR3 totals 16 residues. Looked up from germline, CDR1 is PRHDT and CDR2 is FYEKMQ (reference sequence). The CDR3 loop is CTSSFEGSSYNSPLHF. CDR3 in DNA: TGTACCAGCAGCTTCGAGGGGAGCTCCTATAATTCACCCCTCCACTTT.

The sample holds a few counts of this clonotype. V is TRBV12-3 or TRBV12-4 and J is TRBJ2-1; the D gene is possibly TRBD2 (5 bases). The CDR3 contains 14 residues. Trimming left V 3 bases short and J 5 bases short, with 11 bases between. DNA for the CDR3: TGTGCCAGCAGTTTGGCTAGCAGGAACAATGAGCAGTTCTTC. Translated, it gives CASSLASRNNEQFF.

This clonotype was counted at least ten times. The V and J genes are TRBV2 and TRBJ1-2; D is unclear. The CDR3 runs to 12 residues. In germline, CDR1 is SNHLY, CDR2 FYNNEI. The V and J ends lost 7 bases and 4 bases respectively, with 10 bases between them. CDR3 coding DNA: TGTGCCAGCAAAACGGGTACCTATGGCTACACCTTC. Residues: CASKTGTYGYTF.

This clonotype was found many times. V is TRBV3-1 and J is TRBJ1-5, with D uncertain. CDR1 LGHDT and CDR2 YNNKEL come from the germline V gene (reference sequence). V was shortened by 4 bases and J by 4 bases, with 17 bases between the two germline ends. The CDR3 runs 16 residues. As DNA, the CDR3 is TGTGCCAGCAGCCTAGGAAACATCCTGAATAATCAGCCCCAGCATTTT. Translating it yields CASSLGNILNNQPQHF.

This chain links TRBV4-2 with TRBJ1-4, with D maybe TRBD1 (6 bases). Germline assignment: CDR1 LGHNA and CDR2 YNFKEQ. The V end lost 3 bases, the J end lost 5 bases, and 7 bases lay between the germline ends. The CDR3 is 13 residues long. CDR3 bases: TGTGCCAGCAGCCAGCAGGGGAATGAAAAACTGTTTTTT. Its translation: CASSQQGNEKLFF.

This clonotype was recorded at least ten times. This chain uses TRBV28 with TRBJ2-7; D unclear. The CDR3 contains 14 residues. The germline V gene has CDR1 MDHEN and CDR2 SYDVKM. Trimming removed 5 bases from V and 4 bases from J, with 15 bases in between. The CDR3 nucleotides are TGTGCCAGCAGTCCGGCGTTGACCCCGTACGAGCAGTACTTC. Translating it yields CASSPALTPYEQYF.